This entry concerns a single TCR beta chain. Antigen: not known. The sample belongs to a study of shared clonotypes between healthy human individuals. Germline loops: CDR1 MRHNA, CDR2 SNTAGT. CDR3 size: 12 residues. V was trimmed by 2 bases and J by 5 bases, leaving 4 bases between them. The study, taken as a whole, reports: In general, naive subsets displayed greater estimated richness than memory subsets did.

Libraries were prepared by immunoSEQ multiplex PCR; TCRdb keeps only in-frame clonotypes and omits some of them. The sample has about 1 million clones, 60% to 80% seen once. This receptor was identified in a man younger than 30 in good health. Material for sequencing was memory CD4+ T cells sorted from blood. Subset denoted: CD45RA-negative fraction. The rearrangement joins TRBV6-4 to TRBJ1-5; no firm D call. In nucleotides, the CDR3 is TGTGCCAGCAGTGACGACGATCAGCCCCAGCATTTT. Protein: CASSDDDQPQHF.